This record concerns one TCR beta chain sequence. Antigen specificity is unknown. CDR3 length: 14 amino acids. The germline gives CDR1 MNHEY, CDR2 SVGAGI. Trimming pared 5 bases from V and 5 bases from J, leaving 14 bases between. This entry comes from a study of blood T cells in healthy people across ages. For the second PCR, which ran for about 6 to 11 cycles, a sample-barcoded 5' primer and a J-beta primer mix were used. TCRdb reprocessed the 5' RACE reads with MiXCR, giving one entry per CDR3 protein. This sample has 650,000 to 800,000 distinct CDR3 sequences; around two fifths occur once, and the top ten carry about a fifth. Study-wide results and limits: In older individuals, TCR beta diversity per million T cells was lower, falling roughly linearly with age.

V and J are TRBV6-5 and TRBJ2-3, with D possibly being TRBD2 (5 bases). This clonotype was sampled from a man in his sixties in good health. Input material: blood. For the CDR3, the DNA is TGTGCCAGCAGTGACTTTCTCGGGGAAGATACGCAGTATTTT. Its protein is CASSDFLGEDTQYF.